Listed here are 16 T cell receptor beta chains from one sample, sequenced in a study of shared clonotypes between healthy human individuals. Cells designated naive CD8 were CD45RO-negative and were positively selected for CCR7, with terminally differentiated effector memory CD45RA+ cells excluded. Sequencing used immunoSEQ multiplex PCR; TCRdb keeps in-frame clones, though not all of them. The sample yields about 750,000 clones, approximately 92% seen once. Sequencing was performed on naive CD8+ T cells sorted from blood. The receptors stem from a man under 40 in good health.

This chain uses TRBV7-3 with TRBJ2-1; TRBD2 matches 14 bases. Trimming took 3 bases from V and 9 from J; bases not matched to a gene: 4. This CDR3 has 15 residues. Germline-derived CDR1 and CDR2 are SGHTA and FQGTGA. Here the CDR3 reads CASSLGLAGVGEQFF. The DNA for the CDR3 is TGTGCCAGCAGCTTGGGACTAGCGGGAGTCGGTGAGCAGTTCTTC.

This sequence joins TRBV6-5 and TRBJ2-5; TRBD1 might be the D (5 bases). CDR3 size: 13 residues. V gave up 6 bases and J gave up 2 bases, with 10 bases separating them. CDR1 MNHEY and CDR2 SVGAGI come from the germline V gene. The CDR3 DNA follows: TGTGCCAGCAGGGGCAGGGATCAAGAGACCCAGTACTTC. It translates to CASRGRDQETQYF.

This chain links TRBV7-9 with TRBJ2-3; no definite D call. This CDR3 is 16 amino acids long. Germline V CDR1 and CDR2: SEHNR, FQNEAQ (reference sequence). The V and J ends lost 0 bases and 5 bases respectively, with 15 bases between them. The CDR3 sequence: CASSLAWGISKDTQYF. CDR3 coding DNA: TGTGCCAGCAGCTTAGCATGGGGTATATCGAAAGATACGCAGTATTTT.

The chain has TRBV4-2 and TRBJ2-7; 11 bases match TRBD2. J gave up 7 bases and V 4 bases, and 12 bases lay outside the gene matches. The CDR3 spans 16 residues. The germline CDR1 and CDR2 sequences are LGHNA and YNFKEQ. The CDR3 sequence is CASSPAEPLAGEEQYF. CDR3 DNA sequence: TGTGCCAGCAGCCCAGCAGAGCCACTAGCGGGAGAGGAGCAGTACTTC.

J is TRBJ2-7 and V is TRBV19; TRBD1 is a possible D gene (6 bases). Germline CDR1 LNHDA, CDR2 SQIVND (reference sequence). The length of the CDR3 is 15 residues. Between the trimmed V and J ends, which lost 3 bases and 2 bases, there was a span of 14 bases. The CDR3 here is CASSMGTYGTYEQYF. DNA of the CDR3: TGTGCCAGTAGTATGGGGACATACGGCACCTACGAGCAGTACTTC.

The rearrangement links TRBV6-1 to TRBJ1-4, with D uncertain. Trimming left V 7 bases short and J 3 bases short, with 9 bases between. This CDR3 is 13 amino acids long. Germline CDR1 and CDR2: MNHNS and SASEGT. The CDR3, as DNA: TGTGCCAGCAAGGAATTGGCTAATGAAAAACTGTTTTTT. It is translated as CASKELANEKLFF.

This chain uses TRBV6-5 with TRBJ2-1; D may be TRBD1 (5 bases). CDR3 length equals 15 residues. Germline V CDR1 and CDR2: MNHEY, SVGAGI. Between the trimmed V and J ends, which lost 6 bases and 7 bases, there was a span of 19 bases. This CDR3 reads CASSPAGPSWNEQFF. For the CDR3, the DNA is TGTGCCAGCAGCCCAGCAGGGCCCTCGTGGAATGAGCAGTTCTTC.

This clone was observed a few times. DNA for the CDR3: TGTGCCAGCAGCTGGGAAGACGCGTCCTACTTCGAGCAGTACTTC. Protein sequence: CASSWEDASYFEQYF. The V gene is TRBV11-2, the J gene TRBJ2-7, with no clear D. The CDR3 spans 15 residues. Germline V lookup: CDR1 SGHAT, CDR2 FQNNGV. V was shortened by 4 bases and J by 6 bases, with 19 bases between the two germline ends.

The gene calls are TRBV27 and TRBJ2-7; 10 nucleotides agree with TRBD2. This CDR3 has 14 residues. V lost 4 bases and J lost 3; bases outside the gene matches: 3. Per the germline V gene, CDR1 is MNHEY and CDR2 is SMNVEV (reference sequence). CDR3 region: CASSYSGRSYEQYF. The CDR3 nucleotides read TGTGCCAGCAGTTATAGCGGGAGGAGCTACGAGCAGTACTTC.

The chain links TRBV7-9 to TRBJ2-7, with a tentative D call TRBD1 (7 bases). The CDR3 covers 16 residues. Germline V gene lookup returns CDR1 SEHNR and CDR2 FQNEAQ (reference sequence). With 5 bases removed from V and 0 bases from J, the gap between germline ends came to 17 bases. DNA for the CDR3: TGTGCCAGCAGCCCTCGTTCAGGGGGACTCTCCTACGAGCAGTACTTC. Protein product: CASSPRSGGLSYEQYF.

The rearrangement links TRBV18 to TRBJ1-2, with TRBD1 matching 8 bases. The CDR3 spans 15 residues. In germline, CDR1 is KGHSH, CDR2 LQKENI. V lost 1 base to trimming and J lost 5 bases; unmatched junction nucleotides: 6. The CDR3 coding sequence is TGTGCCAGCTCACCACAGGCAGGGGGCGTTTATGGCTACACCTTC. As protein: CASSPQAGGVYGYTF.

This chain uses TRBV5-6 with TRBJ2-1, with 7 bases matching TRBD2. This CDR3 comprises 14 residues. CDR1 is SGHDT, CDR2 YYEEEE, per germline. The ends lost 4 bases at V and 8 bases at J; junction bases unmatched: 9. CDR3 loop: CASSGGLPFDEQFF. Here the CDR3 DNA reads TGTGCCAGCAGCGGGGGACTACCTTTTGATGAGCAGTTCTTC.

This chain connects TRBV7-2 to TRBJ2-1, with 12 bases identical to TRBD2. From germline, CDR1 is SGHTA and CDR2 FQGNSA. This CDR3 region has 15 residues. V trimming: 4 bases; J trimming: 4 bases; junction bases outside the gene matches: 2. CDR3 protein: CASSSTSGGYNEQFF. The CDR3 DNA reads TGTGCCAGCAGCTCTACTAGCGGGGGGTACAATGAGCAGTTCTTC.

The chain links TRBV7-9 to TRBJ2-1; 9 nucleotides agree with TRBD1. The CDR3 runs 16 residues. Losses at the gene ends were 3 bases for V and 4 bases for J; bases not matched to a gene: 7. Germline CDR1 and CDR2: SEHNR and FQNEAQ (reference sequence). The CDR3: CASSFIIGQGYNEQFF. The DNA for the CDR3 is TGTGCCAGCAGCTTTATTATCGGACAGGGGTACAATGAGCAGTTCTTC.

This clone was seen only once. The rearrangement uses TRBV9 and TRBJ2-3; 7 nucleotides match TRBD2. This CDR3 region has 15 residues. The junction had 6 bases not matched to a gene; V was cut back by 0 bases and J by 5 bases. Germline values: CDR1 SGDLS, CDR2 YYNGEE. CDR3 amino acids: CASSVGGGSQDTQYF. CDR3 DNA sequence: TGTGCCAGCAGCGTAGGGGGCGGGAGCCAAGATACGCAGTATTTT.

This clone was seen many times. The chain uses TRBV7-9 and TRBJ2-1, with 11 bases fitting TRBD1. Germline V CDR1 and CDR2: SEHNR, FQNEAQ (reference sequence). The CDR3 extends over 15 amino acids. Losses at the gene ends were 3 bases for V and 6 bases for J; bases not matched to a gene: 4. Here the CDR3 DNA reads TGTGCCAGCAGCTTCACCGGGACAGGGGGCAATGAGCAGTTCTTC. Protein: CASSFTGTGGNEQFF.